This record looks at one T cell receptor (beta chain) sequence and its context. This entry belongs to a study of blood T cell repertoires in COVID-19. At the level of the study: In each case, the material was cDNA or gDNA derived from T cells, B-cell-depleted T cells, or PBMCs.

Libraries were prepared by immunoSEQ multiplex PCR; TCRdb keeps only in-frame clonotypes and omits some of them. Counted here are roughly 15,000 clones, under 95% occurring once; the ten biggest clones make up approximately 4.2%. Trimming at V came to 6 bases and at J to 1 base, leaving 5 bases not matched to a gene. Germline V gene lookup returns CDR1 LGHDT and CDR2 YNNKEL (reference sequence). This CDR3 has 14 residues. The sequenced sample consisted of peripheral blood. The V call is TRBV3-1 (or the pseudogene TRBV3-2), the J call TRBJ2-7; 8 nucleotides line up with TRBD2. This sequence originates from a man aged 60-69 years with active COVID-19. CDR3 in amino acids: CASSPIAGSYEQYF. CDR3 DNA: TGTGCCAGCAGTCCGATAGCGGGGTCCTACGAGCAGTACTTC.